This TCR beta chain derives from a study of blood T cell repertoires in COVID-19. Study summary: T cells, B-cell-depleted T cells, or PBMCs supplied cDNA or gDNA.

Per the original data handling: Estimation of nucleated cell counts relied on the amplification of reference gene primers. TCRdb's copy holds only in-frame clones and misses some; the assay was immunoSEQ multiplex PCR. For V, J and clone size, that table is used; D and trimming come from the DNA. The sample shows about 490,000 clones, roughly 85% of them seen only once. The junction had 9 bases not matched to a gene; V was cut back by 5 bases and J by 5 bases. This CDR3 spans 15 amino acids. Germline assignment: CDR1 SGHTA and CDR2 FQGNSA. This TCR derives from a human donor in a cohort sampled during active COVID-19. The J gene is TRBJ1-2, the V gene TRBV7-2; 9 positions match TRBD1. Sequencing used peripheral blood. CDR3 residues: CASSLRDRDPYGYTF. CDR3 nucleotides: TGTGCCAGCAGCCTCCGGGACAGGGATCCTTATGGCTACACCTTC. Based on the CDR3 plus reference TRBV7-2 and TRBJ1-2, the full variable domain is GAGVSQSPSNKVTEKGKDVELRCDPISGHTALYWYRQSLGQGLEFLIYFQGNSAPDKSGLPSDRFSAERTGGSVSTLTIQRTQQEDSAVYLCASSLRDRDPYGYTFGSGTRLTVV.